This T cell receptor (beta chain) appears in the sequencing data of a study of cytomegalovirus exposure and HLA in healthy donors. Germline CDR1 and CDR2: SGDLS and YYNGEE. The CDR3 consists of 15 residues. V was pared by 7 bases and J by 0 bases, with 13 bases between. Profiling relied on immunoSEQ multiplex PCR, and the TCRdb table lists in-frame clones only, not all of them. The table has about 70,000 clones, 90% to 95% seen once. Source material: PBMCs. The clonotype comes from a young man in good health and CMV-seropositive. The chain has TRBV9 and TRBJ1-4; a weak D match, TRBD1 (6 bases). This CDR3 is CASGQGLATNEKLFF. CDR3 DNA: TGTGCCAGCGGCCAGGGGCTTGCAACTAATGAAAAACTGTTTTTT.